The T cell receptor beta chain under discussion was sequenced for a study of cytomegalovirus exposure and HLA in healthy donors. Germline V gene sequence: CDR1 SGHRS, CDR2 YFSETQ. With 3 bases removed from V and 7 bases from J, the gap between germline ends came to 10 bases. CDR3 length: 12 amino acids. Comments on this clone: The antigen is undetermined.

The PCR employed 60 Vbeta primers together with 13 Jbeta primers. Profiled with immunoSEQ multiplex PCR; TCRdb holds only in-frame clones, not every one. The sample consists of around 130,000 clones, 60% to 80% of them appearing once. Study-wide points: Cytomegalovirus status, reportedly, was diagnosed with high specificity and sensitivity by the classifier.

The chain combines TRBV5-1 with TRBJ1-1, with D tentatively TRBD1 (6 bases). Sequenced sample: PBMCs. The receptor was derived from a woman in her fifties or sixties in good health and CMV-seropositive. The CDR3 sequence: CASSSDSLEAFF. CDR3 DNA: TGCGCCAGCAGCTCGGACAGTCTTGAAGCTTTCTTT.